The 19 T cell receptor beta chains reported below all come from one sample, sequenced in a study of OX40 agonist ivuxolimab in advanced cancers. Clones were sequenced by immunoSEQ multiplex PCR, and TCRdb holds only the in-frame ones, with some missing. The sample lists 90,000 to 120,000 clones; 75% to 95% were seen once. The specimen comprised CD4+ or CD8+ T cells sorted from blood, sampled in a trial of the OX40 agonist ivuxolimab. Receptor source: an adult with an advanced solid tumor such as melanoma, head and neck, liver or kidney cancer.

The V and J genes are TRBV15 and TRBJ1-1; unclear D gene. This CDR3 is 14 amino acids long. Per germline, CDR1 LNHNV and CDR2 YYDKDF (reference sequence). With 3 bases removed from V and 0 bases from J, the gap between germline ends came to 8 bases. The CDR3 region is CATSSSGMNTEAFF. The CDR3 DNA is TGTGCCACCAGCAGCAGCGGGATGAACACTGAAGCTTTCTTT. Based on the CDR3 plus reference TRBV15 and TRBJ1-1, the full variable domain is DAMVIQNPRYQVTQFGKPVTLSCSQTLNHNVMYWYQQKSSQAPKLLFHYYDKDFNNEADTPDNFQSRRPNTSFCFLDIRSPGLGDTAMYLCATSSSGMNTEAFFGQGTRLTVV.

This clone was observed a single time. The chain couples TRBV7-8 to TRBJ2-1; 9 bases align to TRBD1. Germline V gives CDR1 SGHVS, CDR2 FQNEAQ. V lost 5 bases to trimming and J lost 0 bases; unmatched junction nucleotides: 2. This CDR3 region has 15 residues. The CDR3 DNA reads as TGTGCCAGCAGCACGGACAGGGGCTCCTACAATGAGCAGTTCTTC. Amino acid sequence: CASSTDRGSYNEQFF.

This clone has only a few counts. The V gene is TRBV7-8, the J gene TRBJ1-1, with D unresolved. This CDR3 has 12 residues. The V end lost 2 bases, the J end lost 5 bases, and 6 bases lay between the germline ends. Looked up from germline, CDR1 is SGHVS and CDR2 is FQNEAQ. This CDR3 reads CASSLRRTEAFF. CDR3 nucleotide sequence: TGTGCCAGCAGCTTAAGGAGGACTGAAGCTTTCTTT.

CDR3 sequence (DNA): TGTGCCAGCAGCTCAACCCTAGCGGGATCCTACGAGCAGTACTTC. Translating it yields CASSSTLAGSYEQYF. The chain carries TRBV11-2 and TRBJ2-5, with 9 bases lining up with TRBD2. The J call could be wrong; TRBJ2-7 is a better fit for the DNA end. The germline gives CDR1 SGHAT, CDR2 FQNNGV. The CDR3 sequence is 15 residues long.

About this clone: One junction end does not reproduce the germline sequence, and a read error may be involved. The CDR3 protein is CASSRSGWPGLF. CDR3 sequence (DNA): TGTGCCAGCAGCCGGAGTGGTTGGCCAGGACTCTTC. The V gene is TRBV7-9, the J gene TRBJ2-1; D unresolved. The CDR3 runs to 12 residues. Per germline, CDR1 SEHNR and CDR2 FQNEAQ (reference sequence).

V usage is TRBV10-2 and J usage is TRBJ2-5, with TRBD2 identical over 10 bases. The J call may be incorrect, as the DNA end agrees better with TRBJ2-7. Germline V lookup: CDR1 WSHSY, CDR2 SAAADI. CDR3 length equals 15 residues. CDR3 loop: CASSESSGRIYEQYF. CDR3 bases: TGCGCCAGCAGTGAGTCTAGCGGGAGGATCTACGAGCAGTACTTC.

This chain connects TRBV28 to TRBJ2-7; 13 bases fit TRBD2. Germline lookup yields CDR1 MDHEN and CDR2 SYDVKM. The CDR3 runs to 16 residues. Trimming removed 4 bases from V and 0 bases from J; junction bases left unmatched: 3. CDR3 region: CASSSLAGGDSYEQYF. In nucleotides, the CDR3 is TGTGCCAGCAGTTCACTAGCGGGAGGGGACTCCTACGAGCAGTACTTC.

The chain uses TRBV30 and TRBJ2-7; 12 positions match TRBD2. The CDR3 totals 16 residues. Germline loops: CDR1 GTSNPN, CDR2 SVGIG (reference sequence). After removal of 3 bases from V and 0 bases from J, the junction contained 6 bases not matched to a gene. CDR3 loop: CAWRSAGLAGSYEQYF. The CDR3 coding sequence is TGTGCCTGGAGGTCTGCGGGACTAGCGGGCTCCTACGAGCAGTACTTC. Drawing the rest from reference TRBV30 and TRBJ2-7, the complete variable domain is SQTIHQWPATLVQPVGSPLSLECTVEGTSNPNLYWYRQAAGRGLQLLFYSVGIGQISSEVPQNLSASRPQDRQFILSSKKLLLSDSGFYLCAWRSAGLAGSYEQYFGPGTRLTVT.

V gene TRBV18 combines with J gene TRBJ2-1, with a weak D call TRBD1 (5 bases). V was shortened by 5 bases and J by 6 bases, with 14 bases between the two germline ends. Germline V lookup: CDR1 KGHSH, CDR2 LQKENI. There are 14 residues in the CDR3. The CDR3 DNA reads as TGTGCCAGCTCAATTGACAGCCTCAGCAATGAGCAGTTCTTC. It yields the protein CASSIDSLSNEQFF.

The chain joins TRBV2 to TRBJ2-3; D call uncertain. V dropped 6 bases and J dropped 2 bases, with 9 bases sitting between them. Germline V lookup: CDR1 SNHLY, CDR2 FYNNEI. This CDR3 has 13 residues. The CDR3: CASRPGTTDTQYF. The CDR3, as DNA: TGTGCCAGCAGGCCGGGCACCACAGATACGCAGTATTTT.

The chain uses TRBV9 and TRBJ1-1, with D possibly TRBD1 on 5 matching bases. The CDR3 runs to 15 residues. The V and J ends lost 0 bases and 4 bases respectively, with 13 bases between them. Germline CDR1 and CDR2: SGDLS and YYNGEE. CDR3 in DNA: TGTGCCAGCAGCGTAGGTTCGGGGCTAGGCACTGAAGCTTTCTTT. It translates to CASSVGSGLGTEAFF.

The CDR3 sequence: CASSPRNARGEAFF. The CDR3, as DNA: TGTGCCAGCTCACCACGTAACGCTCGCGGTGAAGCTTTCTTT. The chain carries TRBV18 and TRBJ1-1; unclear D gene. Deletions cut 1 base from V and 7 bases from J, with 13 bases between. CDR3 length: 14 residues. CDR1 KGHSH and CDR2 LQKENI come from the germline V gene.

J is TRBJ1-2 and V is TRBV5-1; no firm D call. The germline V gene encodes CDR1 SGHRS and CDR2 YFSETQ. This CDR3 has 14 amino acids. With 4 bases removed from V and 3 bases from J, the gap between germline ends came to 13 bases. The CDR3 spells CASSRAGIDYGYTF. The CDR3 coding sequence is TGCGCCAGCAGCCGGGCGGGGATCGACTATGGCTACACCTTC. The variable domain in full, with the rest retrieved from reference TRBV5-1 and TRBJ1-2, is KAGVTQTPRYLIKTRGQQVTLSCSPISGHRSVSWYQQTPGQGLQFLFEYFSETQRNKGNFPGRFSGRQFSNSRSEMNVSTLELGDSALYLCASSRAGIDYGYTFGSGTRLTVV.

The chain uses TRBV25-1 and TRBJ2-7; maybe TRBD1 (6 bases). Trimming took off 9 bases at V and 3 bases at J, with 21 bases between the two ends. Germline V CDR1 and CDR2: MGHDK, SYGVNS. This CDR3 has 15 amino acids. The DNA of the CDR3 is TGTGCCAGTAACTTTGGACAGCATGGCCTCTACGAGCAGTACTTC. It codes for CASNFGQHGLYEQYF.

V is TRBV6-5 and J is TRBJ1-3, with unresolved D. This CDR3 is built from 15 residues. CDR1 and CDR2 (germline): MNHEY, SVGAGI. Trimming took 5 bases from V and 0 from J, leaving 11 bases between them. CDR3 region: CASSPFASSGNTIYF. The CDR3 DNA follows: TGTGCCAGCAGTCCTTTTGCGAGCTCTGGAAACACCATATATTTT.

This chain joins TRBV18 and TRBJ2-2, with D tentatively TRBD2 (6 bases). Germline V CDR1 and CDR2: KGHSH, LQKENI. V lost 5 bases, J lost 0 bases, and 13 bases lay in between. This CDR3 region has 16 residues. The CDR3 DNA sequence: TGTGCCAGCTCATGGGCGGGACTTACGAACACCGGGGAGCTGTTTTTT. It codes for CASSWAGLTNTGELFF.

The chain links TRBV1 to TRBJ2-7; no DNA check was done on the table's D call, TRBD2. TRBV1 is classified as a pseudogene. The CDR3 is 11 residues long. The CDR3 reads CTSSQRIAGDV. The CDR3 coding sequence is TGCACCAGCAGCCAAAGAATAGCGGGAGACGTC.

This sequence joins TRBV28 and TRBJ2-7; 10 nucleotides agree with TRBD1. Germline V gene lookup returns CDR1 MDHEN and CDR2 SYDVKM. CDR3 length: 15 amino acids. J gave up 1 base and V 3 bases, and 3 bases lay outside the gene matches. In nucleotides, the CDR3 is TGTGCCAGCAGTTTGGGGGACAGGGGATCCTACGAGCAGTACTTC. Protein: CASSLGDRGSYEQYF.

The CDR3, as DNA: TGTGCCAGTAGGAGATGGCCCCCTTCCACAGATACGCAGTATTTT. Its translation is CASRRWPPSTDTQYF. This chain links TRBV27 with TRBJ2-3; D is uncertain. V lost 9 bases and J lost 2, with 18 bases in between. This CDR3 contains 15 residues. From germline, CDR1 is MNHEY and CDR2 SMNVEV (reference sequence).